This TCR beta chain derives from a study of early stage breast cancer tumors. Study-level background: Most invasive tumors, about 70% of the 16, were ER+/PR+/HER2-.

Unmatched junction bases numbered 14, after V lost 3 bases and J lost 1 base. Germline CDR1 and CDR2: MNHNS and SASEGT. The CDR3 loop spans 20 amino acids. As regards this clone: Its antigen is unidentified.

Broader study findings: In about 90% of the 16 patients, blood comparison separated tumor from normal breast.

TCRdb's copy holds only in-frame clones and misses some; the assay was immunoSEQ multiplex PCR. The repertoire holds around 41,000 clones, with about 73% as singletons. The TCR was taken from a person aged 50 to 59 with breast cancer. The V gene is TRBV6-1, the J gene TRBJ2-1, with TRBD2 matching 11 bases. The sample comprised blood. CDR3 sequence: CASSETSGIHLGGSYNEQFF. In nucleotides, the CDR3 is TGTGCCAGCAGTGAGACTAGCGGGATCCATCTCGGTGGGTCCTACAATGAGCAGTTCTTC.